This T cell receptor (beta chain) emerged from a study of regulatory T cells in long-lasting Graves disease. As for the study in general: Graves' patients, newly diagnosed, had taken antithyroid drugs under 3 months. Study-wide results and limits: TRBV28 was favored in persistent disease, as were TRBJ1-2 and TRBJ2-5. In persistent patients, shared public clonotypes (around 2,500) outnumbered those in new patients (about 1,000).

There are a few counts of this clonotype. The target antigen is unknown. In building TCR beta libraries, iRepertoire HTBI primers were used together with Arm-PCR of CDR3 regions. In TCRdb, the multiplex PCR reads were re-called with MiXCR into one record per CDR3 protein. This sample has some 410,000 distinct CDR3 sequences, with about a sixth found just once. The time point is: newly diagnosed GD, antithyroid drugs for less than 3 months. From RNA extracted from PBMCs, the TCR library was made. In germline, CDR1 is SEHNR, CDR2 FQNEAQ (reference sequence). The CDR3 runs 12 residues. Trimming took off 2 bases at V and 8 bases at J, with 7 bases between the two ends. This sample was also put to use in a study of T cells in Graves' hyperthyroidism and ophthalmopathy.

Material: peripheral blood mononuclear cells (PBMCs), obtained at new diagnosis, from a patient treated with antithyroid drugs. V is TRBV7-9 and J is TRBJ2-1, with TRBD2 as a possible D gene (5 bases). The sequence was collected from a woman aged 30 to 39 with Graves disease. The CDR3 loop is CASSLSRDEQFF. For the CDR3, the DNA is TGTGCCAGCAGCTTATCGAGGGATGAGCAGTTCTTC.